This T cell receptor (beta chain) was recovered during a study of cytomegalovirus exposure and HLA in healthy donors. Across the whole study: Genotyping showed less than 85% of about 370 donors falling in the Caucasian-associated ancestry cluster. Study-wide findings and caveats: TCR beta chain V- and J-gene trimming was linked, in a later analysis, to a missense variant in DCLRE1C. CMV serostatus was the sole immune exposure information available.

The PCR made use of 60 Vbeta and 13 Jbeta primers. Assay used: immunoSEQ multiplex PCR; TCRdb lists only in-frame clones, some missing. The table has 150,000 to 200,000 clones, more than 75% seen once. As for this clone: Its antigen is unidentified.

Sequenced: PBMCs. The sequence derives from a woman aged 25 to 39 in good health and CMV-seropositive.

CDR3 amino acids: CASSVDMEAENTEAFF. DNA for the CDR3: TGTGCCAGCAGCGTAGATATGGAGGCGGAGAACACTGAAGCTTTCTTT. V gene TRBV9 combines with J gene TRBJ1-1; D unclear. Germline V lookup: CDR1 SGDLS, CDR2 YYNGEE. This CDR3 comprises 16 residues. Trimming pared 0 bases from V and 1 base from J, leaving 13 bases between.